A selection of T cell receptor beta chains follows, all from one sample in a study of shared clonotypes between healthy human individuals. Profiled with immunoSEQ multiplex PCR; TCRdb holds only in-frame clones, not every one. The data contain about 1 million clones, 60% to 80% of them singletons. Sequenced input: memory CD4+ T cells sorted from blood. These receptors were collected from a man younger than 30 in good health. Both conserved end residues are part of each CDR3. A D gene is named only where the DNA matches it firmly. Size is stated for part of the rows, as once, few or many counts, or as a class when the clone is expanded.

j_gene	abundance	d_gene	v_gene	CDR3nt	CDR3aa
TRBJ2-1	.	.	TRBV19	TGTGCCAGTAGGGGAGCGGTTGACCGGTTCTTC	CASRGAVDRFF
TRBJ1-1	few	.	TRBV11-2	TGTGCCAGCAGCCCCCAGGGCGCGGGGAACACTGAAGCTTTCTTT	CASSPQGAGNTEAFF
TRBJ2-3	.	TRBD2	TRBV28	TGTGCCAGCAGCACACGGACTAGCGGCACAGATACGCAGTATTTT	CASSTRTSGTDTQYF
TRBJ2-3	.	TRBD2	TRBV9	TGTGCCAGCAGCGTATCCGGCAGACTTTCGGGCGGGGGGCCGACAGATACGCAGTATTTT	CASSVSGRLSGGGPTDTQYF
TRBJ2-7	.	.	TRBV9	TGTGCCAGCAGCTCAGGGGCGTTCGGATACGAGCAGTACTTC	CASSSGAFGYEQYF
TRBJ2-1	once	TRBD2	TRBV5-1	TGCGCCAGCAGATCGACTAGCGGGAAGAACAATGAGCAGTTCTTC	CASRSTSGKNNEQFF
TRBJ1-2	.	TRBD1	TRBV5-6	TGTGCCAGCAGCCGGGGGACAGGTCGACTTAACTATGGCTACACCTTC	CASSRGTGRLNYGYTF
TRBJ1-5	.	.	TRBV18	TGTGCCAGCTCCCCCATAGGTCAGAGCAATCAGCCCCAGCATTTT	CASSPIGQSNQPQHF
TRBJ2-2	once	.	TRBV5-8	TGTGCCAGCAGCTTGGGACAGAGCACCGGGGAGCTGTTTTTT	CASSLGQSTGELFF
TRBJ1-4	.	TRBD1	TRBV6-1	TGTGCCAGCTCGCTGAGGGGGCAAGGTGAAAAACTGTTTTTT	CASSLRGQGEKLFF
TRBJ2-3	few	TRBD2	TRBV6-1	TGTGCCAGCGGTAGCGGGGGGTTCACAGATACGCAGTATTTT	CASGSGGFTDTQYF
TRBJ1-1	.	.	TRBV27	TGTGCCAGCAGTGGGCAGGGGAGGACTGAAGCTTTCTTT	CASSGQGRTEAFF
TRBJ2-1	.	.	TRBV6-6	TGTGCCAGCAGTTATTTACAACCGAGGGACAATGAGCAGTTCTTC	CASSYLQPRDNEQFF
TRBJ2-6	.	TRBD1	TRBV5-4	TGTGCCAGCAACCCGGGACAGGGGGAATCTGGGGCCAACGTCCTGACTTTC	CASNPGQGESGANVLTF
TRBJ2-1	.	.	TRBV11-2	TGTGCCAGCAGCTTACAGCACTCCTACAATGAGCAGTTCTTC	CASSLQHSYNEQFF
TRBJ2-3	.	.	TRBV25-1	TGTGCCAGCAGCCTGATTTCTAGCACAGATACGCAGTATTTT	CASSLISSTDTQYF
TRBJ2-7	.	.	TRBV2	TGTGCCAGCAGTCGGGATAATTACGAGCAGTACTTC	CASSRDNYEQYF
TRBJ1-3	.	TRBD1	TRBV5-6	TGTGCCAGCAGCAGGGACAGGGGGCTTGTCGGCACCATATATTTT	CASSRDRGLVGTIYF
TRBJ1-4	few	.	TRBV18	TGTGCCAGCTCACCACAGGGATGGGGTGAAAAACTGTTTTTT	CASSPQGWGEKLFF
TRBJ2-5	.	TRBD1	TRBV7-2	TGTGCCAGCAGCTTAGACGGGGGACAGGTGGGACGGACCCAGTACTTC	CASSLDGGQVGRTQYF
TRBJ1-6	.	.	TRBV30	TGTGCCTGTCATCAGGCTAATAATTCACTCCTCCACTTT	CACHQANNSLLHF
TRBJ1-2	.	TRBD1	TRBV9	TGTGCCAGCAGCGTTAGGACAGGGAGGAACTATGGCTACACCTTC	CASSVRTGRNYGYTF
TRBJ2-4	.	.	TRBV6-6	TGTGCCAGCACCCACGGGACAACAAAAAACATTCAGTACTTC	CASTHGTTKNIQYF
TRBJ1-2	.	.	TRBV5-6	TGTGCCAGCAGCTTGGCGCATGCCGACCGAGTCTACGGCTACACCTTC	CASSLAHADRVYGYTF
TRBJ2-6	.	TRBD1	TRBV14	TGTGCCAGCAGCCAAGTCAGGGGGACTGGGGCCAACGTCCTGACTTTC	CASSQVRGTGANVLTF
TRBJ2-7	.	.	TRBV10-3	TGTGCCATCACCCCTTCAGTGGGAGAGGTCTACGAGCAGTACTTC	CAITPSVGEVYEQYF
TRBJ2-7	once	.	TRBV18	TGTGCCAGCTCAACAACAGGGCCCGAGCAGTACTTC	CASSTTGPEQYF
TRBJ2-2	.	TRBD1	TRBV10-3	TGTGCCATCAGAGCACAGGGGTCGAACACCGGGGAGCTGTTTTTT	CAIRAQGSNTGELFF
TRBJ1-6	few	.	TRBV7-3	TGTGCCAGCAGCTTAAATCAGGGGAGGGATTCACCCCTCCACTTT	CASSLNQGRDSPLHF
TRBJ1-6	.	TRBD1	TRBV30	TGTGCCTGGAGTAGACGATCTCCGGGACAGGGAGATTCACCCCTCCACTTT	CAWSRRSPGQGDSPLHF
TRBJ2-7	.	.	TRBV21-1	TGTGCCAGCAGCAAAGAGTCGCACAGGGGGAATTGCGAGCAGTACTTC	CASSKESHRGNCEQYF
TRBJ1-6	.	.	TRBV5-8	TGTGCCAGCAGCTCCGAGGCAGCGAACTATAATTCACCCCTCCACTTT	CASSSEAANYNSPLHF
TRBJ1-1	.	.	TRBV11-3	TGTGCCAGCAGCTTAGGAGGGATAGAGAACACTGAAGCTTTCTTT	CASSLGGIENTEAFF